This T cell receptor (beta chain) was sequenced for a study of memory CD4+ T cells and cytomegalovirus serostatus. Study-wide context: Of the healthy Belgian adults, eight or nine were CMV seropositive and about 24 seronegative.

Repertoires were generated with immunoSEQ multiplex PCR, while TCRdb's copy carries only in-frame clones and drops some. The data contain about 73,000 clones, under 80% of them singletons. The sort gate was single viable CD3+CD4+CD8-CD45RO+ cells for memory CD4+ T cells. CD4+ T cells were isolated by positive magnetic selection. This clone was observed a handful of times. Trimming took off 3 bases at V and 4 bases at J, with 10 bases between the two ends. From germline, CDR1 is MGHRA and CDR2 YSYEKL. The CDR3 spans 14 residues. This TCR derives from an adult in good health and CMV-seropositive. The sample taken for sequencing was memory CD4+ T cells from blood. This sequence joins TRBV4-1 and TRBJ1-5, with D hard to call. CDR3: CASSQMGFNQPQHF. The CDR3 bases are TGCGCCAGCAGCCAGATGGGATTTAATCAGCCCCAGCATTTT.